Following are 9 T cell receptor beta chains from one sample sequenced in a study of monozygotic twins with inflammatory bowel disease. TCRdb reprocessed the 5' RACE reads; each CDR3 protein has one entry and no DNA is given. This listing includes roughly 120,000 distinct CDR3 sequences. Sequencing used blood. Every receptor here comes from a human donor with ulcerative colitis or Crohn's disease, or a healthy co-twin of an affected twin (not recorded which).

The chain is built from TRBV7-9 and TRBJ1-2; with no DNA, the TCRdb D assignment of TRBD1 cannot be verified. The germline CDR1 and CDR2 sequences are SEHNR and FQNEAQ (reference sequence). The length of the CDR3 is 14 residues. The CDR3 sequence: CASSFPQGIYGYTF.

The chain is built from TRBV20-1 and TRBJ2-4. The CDR3 is made up of 14 amino acids. In germline, CDR1 is DFQATT, CDR2 SNEGSKA (reference sequence). CDR3 in amino acids: CSASLFLAKNMQYF.

The rearrangement uses TRBV4-3 and TRBJ2-1; the D gene TCRdb calls, TRBD2, cannot be checked with no DNA. This CDR3 contains 18 residues. CDR1 LGHNA and CDR2 YSLEER come from the germline V gene. The CDR3 sequence: CASSQDSLLAGVYNEQFF.

The chain joins TRBV20-1 to TRBJ2-1; with no DNA, the TCRdb D assignment of TRBD1 cannot be verified. Germline V lookup: CDR1 DFQATT, CDR2 SNEGSKA (reference sequence). CDR3 length: 16 residues. CDR3: CSARDFGQGRYNEQFF.

The chain joins TRBV6-2 or TRBV6-3 to TRBJ1-1; the D call of TRBD1 rests on TCRdb alone, since no DNA is present to check it. This CDR3 contains 19 residues. The germline V gene encodes CDR1 MNHEY and CDR2 SVGEGT. CDR3 region: CASSYMGPGQGFMNTEAFF.

The chain carries TRBV7-2 and TRBJ2-3; TCRdb designates TRBD1, a call that cannot be tested without DNA. This CDR3 is built from 15 residues. Germline V gene lookup returns CDR1 SGHTA and CDR2 FQGNSA. CDR3 in amino acids: CASSLSDPRPDTQYF. Supplemented by reference TRBV7-2 and TRBJ2-3, the full variable domain reads GAGVSQSPSNKVTEKGKDVELRCDPISGHTALYWYRQSLGQGLEFLIYFQGNSAPDKSGLPSDRFSAERTGGSVSTLTIQRTQQEDSAVYLCASSLSDPRPDTQYFGPGTRLTVL.

The rearrangement joins TRBV7-6 to TRBJ2-1; with no DNA, the TCRdb D assignment of TRBD2 cannot be verified. This CDR3 contains 12 residues. Per the germline V gene, CDR1 is SGHVS and CDR2 is FNYEAQ. The CDR3 sequence is CASSLWENEQFF. Using reference TRBV7-6 and TRBJ2-1 for the parts outside the CDR3, the full variable domain is GAGVSQSPRYKVTKRGQDVALRCDPISGHVSLYWYRQALGQGPEFLTYFNYEAQQDKSGLPNDRFSAERPEGSISTLTIQRTEQRDSAMYRCASSLWENEQFFGPGTRLTVL.

The V and J genes are TRBV7-9 and TRBJ1-5. The germline V gene encodes CDR1 SEHNR and CDR2 FQNEAQ (reference sequence). The CDR3 sequence is 17 residues long. CDR3 sequence reads: CASSLSSTEYSNQPQHF. Full variable domain (missing parts from reference TRBV7-9 and TRBJ1-5): DTGVSQNPRHKITKRGQNVTFRCDPISEHNRLYWYRQTLGQGPEFLTYFQNEAQLEKSRLLSDRFSAERPKGSFSTLEIQRTEQGDSAMYLCASSLSSTEYSNQPQHFGDGTRLSIL.

The V and J genes are TRBV5-5 and TRBJ1-1; TCRdb returns TRBD1, unconfirmable since there is no DNA. CDR3 length: 13 residues. CDR1 and CDR2 from the germline V gene are SGHKS and YYEKEE (reference sequence). CDR3 protein: CASSFRVNTEAFF.